This T cell receptor (beta chain) was captured in a study of identical twins. A universal primer site arose from template switching, and cDNA bore unique molecular identifiers. Each CDR3 protein gets one entry after TCRdb re-called the 5' RACE reads with MiXCR. This sample has fewer than 250,000 distinct CDR3 sequences; 5.5% to 7% occur once, and the top ten carry approximately 3.6%. Trimming at V came to 7 bases and at J to 4 bases, leaving 16 bases not matched to a gene. The CDR3 totals 17 residues. Germline-derived CDR1 and CDR2 are MDHEN and SYDVKM. Healthy Caucasians made up all donors. This clonotype was found a few times. These data were also reused for a study on yellow fever vaccine responses in identical twins. Turning to that study: Twins' vaccine T cell responses reportedly seemed partly convergent and partly personalized.

The sequence derives from a woman under 30 in good health. Material for sequencing was memory (CD45RO+) T cells sorted from blood. The chain is built from TRBV28 and TRBJ2-3, with 8 positions matching TRBD2. CDR3 in amino acids: CASTPTGGGALSDTQYF. The CDR3 coding sequence is TGTGCCAGCACCCCAACGGGGGGGGGCGCTTTATCAGATACGCAGTATTTT.